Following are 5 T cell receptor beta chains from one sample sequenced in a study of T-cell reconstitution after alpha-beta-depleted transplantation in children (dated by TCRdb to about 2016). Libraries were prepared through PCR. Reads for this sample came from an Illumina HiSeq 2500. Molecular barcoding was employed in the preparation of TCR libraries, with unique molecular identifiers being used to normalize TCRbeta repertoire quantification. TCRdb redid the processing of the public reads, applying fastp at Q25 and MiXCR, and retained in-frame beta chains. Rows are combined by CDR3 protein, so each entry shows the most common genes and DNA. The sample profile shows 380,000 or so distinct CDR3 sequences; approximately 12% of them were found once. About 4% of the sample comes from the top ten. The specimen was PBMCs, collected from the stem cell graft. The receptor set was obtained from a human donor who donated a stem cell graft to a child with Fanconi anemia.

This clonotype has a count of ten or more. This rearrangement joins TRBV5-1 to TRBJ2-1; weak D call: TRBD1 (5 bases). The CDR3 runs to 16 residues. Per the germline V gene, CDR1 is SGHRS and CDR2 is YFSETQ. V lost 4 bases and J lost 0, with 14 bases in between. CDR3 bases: TGCGCCAGCAGCCAGTCCATGGACATCTCCTACAATGAGCAGTTCTTC. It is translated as CASSQSMDISYNEQFF.

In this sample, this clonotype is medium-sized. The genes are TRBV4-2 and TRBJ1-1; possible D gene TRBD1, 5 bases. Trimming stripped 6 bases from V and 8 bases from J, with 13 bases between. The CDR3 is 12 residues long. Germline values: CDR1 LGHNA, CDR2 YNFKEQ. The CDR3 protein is CASSSVEGEAFF. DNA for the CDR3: TGTGCCAGCAGTTCGGTTGAGGGGGAAGCTTTCTTT.

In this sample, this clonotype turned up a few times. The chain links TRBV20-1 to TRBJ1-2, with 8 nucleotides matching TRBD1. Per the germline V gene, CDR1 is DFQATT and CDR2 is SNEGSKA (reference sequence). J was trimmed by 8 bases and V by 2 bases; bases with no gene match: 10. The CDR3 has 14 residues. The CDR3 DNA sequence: TGCAGTGCTAGACCACTGGACAGGGTCGACGGCTACACCTTC. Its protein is CSARPLDRVDGYTF.

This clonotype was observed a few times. The CDR3 bases are TGTGCCAGCAGTATTGGCCAAAACGCCGGGGGCTACACCTTC. Protein product: CASSIGQNAGGYTF. This rearrangement joins TRBV28 to TRBJ1-2, with D hard to call. The CDR3 has 14 amino acids. CDR1 MDHEN and CDR2 SYDVKM come from the germline V gene. V was cut by 5 bases and J by 8 bases, with 18 bases left in between.

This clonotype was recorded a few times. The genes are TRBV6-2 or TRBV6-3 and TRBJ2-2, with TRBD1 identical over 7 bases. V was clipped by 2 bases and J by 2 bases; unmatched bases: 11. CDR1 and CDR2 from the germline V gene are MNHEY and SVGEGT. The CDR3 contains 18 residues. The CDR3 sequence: CASSYPLGTAENTGELFF. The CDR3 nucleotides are TGTGCCAGCAGTTACCCCCTCGGGACAGCCGAAAACACCGGGGAGCTGTTTTTT.